Each of the 21 T cell receptor beta chains below was sequenced from the same sample in a study of graft-versus-host responses after intestinal transplantation. Generated by immunoSEQ multiplex PCR, the TCRdb table keeps only in-frame clones and is missing some. The table records some 93,000 clones, roughly nine tenths of them present only once. These TCRs' antigens remain unknown. Sequences were derived from unstimulated CD8+ T cells sorted from spleen or lymph node cells, sampled before intestinal transplant. Source of these receptors: a human donor who received an intestinal transplant.

This chain joins TRBV5-1 and TRBJ2-5, with D uncertain. In germline, CDR1 is SGHRS, CDR2 YFSETQ. V shed 4 bases and J shed 4 bases, with 8 bases lying between them. The CDR3 totals 12 residues. This chain's CDR3 is CASSLNGETQYF. DNA for the CDR3: TGCGCCAGCAGCCTGAACGGAGAGACCCAGTACTTC.

The chain has TRBV4-1 and TRBJ1-2; no definite D call. Trimming removed 0 bases from V and 5 bases from J, with 10 bases in between. CDR3 length: 14 residues. Germline V CDR1 and CDR2: MGHRA, YSYEKL. The CDR3 DNA sequence: TGCGCCAGCAGCCAAGACCTAATAGCGTATGGCTACACCTTC. Encoded protein: CASSQDLIAYGYTF.

The V call is TRBV4-2, the J call TRBJ2-5, with 15 positions matching TRBD2. This CDR3 is built from 19 residues. J gave up 1 base and V 4 bases, and 10 bases lay outside the gene matches. The germline gives CDR1 LGHNA, CDR2 YNFKEQ. The CDR3 DNA reads TGTGCCAGCAGCCTTCTCGGACTAGCGGGAGGGGGGGGCCAAGAGACCCAGTACTTC. It translates to CASSLLGLAGGGGQETQYF.

This rearrangement joins TRBV25-1 to TRBJ2-2; weak D call: TRBD2 (6 bases). V was cut by 10 bases and J by 4 bases, with 19 bases left in between. Germline V gene sequence: CDR1 MGHDK, CDR2 SYGVNS. The CDR3 sequence is 15 residues long. The CDR3 sequence is CATSPWGDRTGELFF. Here the CDR3 DNA reads TGTGCCACCTCCCCCTGGGGGGACCGCACCGGGGAGCTGTTTTTT.

V and J are TRBV7-9 and TRBJ1-4; 8 positions agree with TRBD1. Trimming removed 5 bases from V and 7 bases from J; junction bases left unmatched: 18. The CDR3 contains 18 residues. Germline loops: CDR1 SEHNR, CDR2 FQNEAQ (reference sequence). The CDR3 DNA sequence: TGTGCCAGCAGCGGCCTCCGGGACAGGCCTCCCGGATTTGAAAAACTGTTTTTT. This gives the protein CASSGLRDRPPGFEKLFF.

The chain uses TRBV4-1 and TRBJ2-3, with D hard to call. V lost 0 bases to trimming and J lost 0 bases, with 10 bases between them. This CDR3 comprises 16 residues. Germline V gene data show CDR1 as MGHRA and CDR2 as YSYEKL. CDR3 bases: TGCGCCAGCAGCCAAGAAGCCCGAACTAGCACAGATACGCAGTATTTT. This translates into CASSQEARTSTDTQYF.

V and J are TRBV7-2 and TRBJ2-3; maybe TRBD2 (6 bases). Germline CDR1 reads SGHTA; CDR2 reads FQGNSA. CDR3 size: 15 residues. Deletions cut 4 bases from V and 4 bases from J, with 15 bases between. Here the CDR3 reads CASSSFSRDSDTQYF. The CDR3 bases are TGTGCCAGCAGCTCCTTCTCCAGGGACTCAGATACGCAGTATTTT.

This chain uses TRBV9 with TRBJ2-1; 14 bases align to TRBD2. This CDR3 spans 15 amino acids. In germline, CDR1 is SGDLS, CDR2 YYNGEE. V dropped 3 bases and J dropped 8; count of bases not matched to a gene: 4. CDR3 coding DNA: TGTGCCAGCAGCGAGGGACTAGCGGGAGAACATGAGCAGTTCTTC. It translates to CASSEGLAGEHEQFF.

This clone was detected only a few times. The genes are TRBV5-8 and TRBJ2-7; tentatively, D is TRBD1 (5 bases). This CDR3 spans 14 amino acids. Germline V CDR1 and CDR2: SGHTS, YDEGEE. V lost 6 bases and J lost 0, with 13 bases in between. The CDR3 protein is CASTRRQSSYEQYF. The CDR3 nucleotides read TGTGCCAGCACCCGCCGACAGAGCTCCTACGAGCAGTACTTC.

This rearrangement joins TRBV27 to TRBJ2-3, with D possibly matching TRBD2 (6 bases). Germline CDR1 MNHEY, CDR2 SMNVEV (reference sequence). The ends were cut back, 8 bases at V and 2 bases at J, with 17 bases in the middle. This CDR3 has 15 amino acids. CDR3 region: CASGRRARPTDTQYF. The CDR3 DNA sequence: TGTGCCAGCGGAAGGAGGGCCCGTCCCACAGATACGCAGTATTTT.

The chain uses TRBV4-1 and TRBJ2-1, with 9 bases that match TRBD2. CDR3 length: 16 residues. V lost 0 bases, J lost 7 bases, and 7 bases stayed unmatched. Germline V CDR1 and CDR2: MGHRA, YSYEKL. The CDR3 loop is CASSQEVAGDGNEQFF. The CDR3 nucleotides are TGCGCCAGCAGCCAAGAGGTAGCGGGAGACGGTAATGAGCAGTTCTTC.

This chain uses TRBV4-1 with TRBJ2-4; weak D call: TRBD2 (5 bases). This CDR3 comprises 15 residues. The V end lost 0 bases, the J end lost 5 bases, and 11 bases lay between the germline ends. Germline assignment: CDR1 MGHRA and CDR2 YSYEKL. In DNA, the CDR3 is TGCGCCAGCAGCCAAGAACGGGATTGGGAAAACATTCAGTACTTC. It translates to CASSQERDWENIQYF.

J is TRBJ1-3 and V is TRBV2, with D possibly being TRBD1 (6 bases). The CDR3 loop spans 14 amino acids. V lost 1 base and J lost 4, with 8 bases in between. CDR1 and CDR2 (germline): SNHLY, FYNNEI. The chain's CDR3 is CASSEDREGNTIYF. In DNA, the CDR3 is TGTGCCAGCAGTGAAGACAGGGAAGGAAACACCATATATTTT.

The chain uses TRBV2 and TRBJ1-4; possibly TRBD1 for D (6 bases). CDR3 length: 16 amino acids. The V end was cut by 3 bases, the J end by 1 base, with 12 bases between. Germline V gene data show CDR1 as SNHLY and CDR2 as FYNNEI. CDR3 sequence reads: CASSDRQGRTNEKLFF. CDR3 nucleotide sequence: TGTGCCAGCAGTGACCGCCAGGGGCGAACTAATGAAAAACTGTTTTTT.

The chain carries TRBV27 and TRBJ1-1; D unresolved. Germline V lookup: CDR1 MNHEY, CDR2 SMNVEV (reference sequence). The V end was cut by 2 bases, the J end by 4 bases, with 14 bases between. The CDR3 is 15 amino acids. CDR3 loop: CASSLLVEGGTEAFF. The CDR3 coding sequence is TGTGCCAGCAGTTTACTCGTAGAGGGTGGCACTGAAGCTTTCTTT.

The genes are TRBV6-1 and TRBJ1-1; D may be TRBD1 (5 bases). Trimming stripped 1 base from V and 2 bases from J, with 17 bases between. This CDR3 spans 17 amino acids. From germline, CDR1 is MNHNS and CDR2 SASEGT. CDR3 coding DNA: TGTGCCAGCAGTGAAGTGCCCTCAGGGTACTCTAACACTGAAGCTTTCTTT. This encodes CASSEVPSGYSNTEAFF.

The V call is TRBV30, the J call TRBJ2-2, with 8 nucleotides matching TRBD2. This CDR3 contains 14 residues. Per germline, CDR1 GTSNPN and CDR2 SVGIG (reference sequence). The V gene end was trimmed by 3 bases and the J gene end by 5 bases; junction bases not matched to a gene: 5. CDR3 bases: TGTGCCTGGAGGAGCGGGAGAGAGACCGGGGAGCTGTTTTTT. It specifies CAWRSGRETGELFF.

In its sample, this clone was seen a few times. The CDR3 DNA reads as TGTGCCAGCAGCTTCGGGGTAGCGAGCGGGTACGAGCAGTACTTC. It is translated as CASSFGVASGYEQYF. The chain combines TRBV5-6 with TRBJ2-7, with TRBD2 as a possible D gene (6 bases). Germline V gene sequence: CDR1 SGHDT, CDR2 YYEEEE. The CDR3 has 15 residues. Trimming cost V 2 bases and J 4 bases, with 16 bases left between them.

V and J are TRBV5-1 and TRBJ2-3; D perhaps matches TRBD2 (5 bases). The germline V and J ends were trimmed by 0 bases and 6 bases, with 11 bases remaining between them. The CDR3 loop spans 14 amino acids. Germline CDR1 is SGHRS and CDR2 is YFSETQ. For the CDR3, the DNA is TGCGCCAGCAGCTTGGAACTAGTAGATGATACGCAGTATTTT. Its translation is CASSLELVDDTQYF.

This chain uses TRBV7-6 with TRBJ2-1, with 8 bases lining up with TRBD1. Unmatched junction bases numbered 6, after V lost 4 bases and J lost 4 bases. This CDR3 contains 15 residues. Germline loops: CDR1 SGHVS, CDR2 FNYEAQ. CDR3 loop: CASSSRQGIYNEQFF. The CDR3 bases are TGTGCCAGCAGCTCGCGACAGGGGATATACAATGAGCAGTTCTTC.

V is TRBV28 and J is TRBJ1-3; unclear D gene. This CDR3 contains 15 residues. Germline V gene sequence: CDR1 MDHEN, CDR2 SYDVKM. The ends were cut back, 4 bases at V and 0 bases at J, with 10 bases in the middle. CDR3 nucleotides: TGTGCCAGCAGTTCACTTCGGTCCTCTGGAAACACCATATATTTT. The encoded protein is CASSSLRSSGNTIYF.